Listed below are T cell receptor beta chains from one sample, sequenced in a study of blood T cell repertoires in COVID-19. Profiling relied on immunoSEQ multiplex PCR, and the TCRdb table lists in-frame clones only, not all of them. The sample includes some 200,000 clones, approximately 80% of them seen just once. The sample was peripheral blood. Source of these receptors: a woman in her fifties or sixties with active or convalescent COVID-19. Each CDR3 is given with its conserved first and last residue. A D gene is named only where the DNA matches it firmly. Part of the rows lack a size; the others show once, few, many or a class for expanded clones.

TRBV6-5	TRBJ1-4	.	.	CASARGISEKLFF	TGTGCCAGTGCTCGGGGGATCAGTGAAAAACTGTTTTTT
TRBV30	TRBJ1-2	.	.	CAWSANRAHYGYTF	TGTGCCTGGAGTGCTAACAGGGCCCACTATGGCTACACCTTC
TRBV2	TRBJ2-7	few	TRBD2	CASSIEELAGGSEGFEQYF	TGTGCCAGCAGTATCGAGGAGCTAGCGGGAGGGTCAGAGGGATTCGAGCAGTACTTC
TRBV3-1/TRBV3-2	TRBJ2-5	once	.	CASSPWMTGVKETQYF	TGTGCCAGCAGCCCCTGGATGACGGGTGTGAAAGAGACCCAGTACTTC
TRBV20-1	TRBJ2-7	.	.	CSATFAYEQYF	TGCAGTGCTACCTTCGCCTACGAGCAGTACTTC
TRBV7-9	TRBJ2-1	.	TRBD2	CASSSGLAEGEQFF	TGTGCCAGCAGCTCGGGACTAGCGGAGGGTGAGCAGTTCTTC
TRBV6-5	TRBJ2-7	.	TRBD1	CASSYRGQGLSYEQYF	TGTGCCAGCAGTTACCGCGGACAGGGGCTCTCCTACGAGCAGTACTTC
TRBV7-2	TRBJ1-6	.	.	CASRQRAGRINSPLHF	TGTGCCAGCCGTCAAAGGGCGGGGAGAATTAATTCACCCCTCCACTTT
TRBV30	TRBJ2-7	.	TRBD1	CAWSPGTGRNYEQYF	TGTGCCTGGAGTCCCGGGACAGGGAGAAACTACGAGCAGTACTTC
TRBV30	TRBJ1-5	.	.	CAWGGTSNQPQHF	TGTGCCTGGGGGGGGACAAGCAATCAGCCCCAGCATTTT
TRBV28	TRBJ1-2	.	.	CASSLARGGYTF	TGTGCCAGCAGTTTAGCCAGGGGTGGCTACACCTTC